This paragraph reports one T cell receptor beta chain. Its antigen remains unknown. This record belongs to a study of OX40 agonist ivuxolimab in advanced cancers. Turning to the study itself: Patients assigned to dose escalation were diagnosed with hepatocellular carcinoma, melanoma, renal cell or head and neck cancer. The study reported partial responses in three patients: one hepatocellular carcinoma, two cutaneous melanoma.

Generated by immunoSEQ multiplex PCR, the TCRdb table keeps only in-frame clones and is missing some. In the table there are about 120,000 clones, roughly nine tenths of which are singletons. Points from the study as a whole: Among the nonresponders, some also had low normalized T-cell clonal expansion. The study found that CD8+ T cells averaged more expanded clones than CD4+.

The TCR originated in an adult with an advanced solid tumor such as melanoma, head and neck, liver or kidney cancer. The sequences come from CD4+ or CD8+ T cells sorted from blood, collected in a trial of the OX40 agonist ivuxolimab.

CDR3 sequence (DNA): TGTGCCTGGAGTGTATCAGCTAATAGCAATCAGCCCCAGCATTTT. Protein sequence: CAWSVSANSNQPQHF. This chain links TRBV30 with TRBJ1-5; no clear D. Germline assignment: CDR1 GTSNPN and CDR2 SVGIG (reference sequence). V lost 0 bases to trimming and J lost 0 bases, with 9 bases between them. The CDR3 runs to 15 residues.